The 23 T cell receptor beta chains reported below all come from one sample, sequenced in a study of graft-versus-host responses after intestinal transplantation. No antigens are known for them. The method was immunoSEQ multiplex PCR; TCRdb's version includes in-frame clones alone and lacks a portion of them. Of roughly 93,000 clones in the sample, 85% to 95% are singletons; the top ten hold about 0.4%. Sequencing used unstimulated CD8+ T cells sorted from spleen or lymph node cells, obtained before transplant. The receptors originated from a human donor who was the organ donor for an intestinal transplant.

The gene calls are TRBV13 and TRBJ2-7; weak D call: TRBD1 (5 bases). This CDR3 is 12 amino acids long. V gave up 5 bases and J gave up 6 bases, with 11 bases separating them. CDR1 and CDR2 from the germline V gene are PRHDT and FYEKMQ (reference sequence). CDR3 sequence reads: CASSPGQSEQYF. For the CDR3, the DNA is TGTGCCAGCAGCCCCGGACAATCCGAGCAGTACTTC.

The chain has TRBV19 and TRBJ1-1; D unresolved. The CDR3 length is 13 residues. V was pared by 9 bases and J by 5 bases, with 16 bases between. Germline CDR1 LNHDA, CDR2 SQIVND (reference sequence). In DNA, the CDR3 is TGTGCCAGCCGGACTGGGGTAGGAACTGAAGCTTTCTTT. Protein product: CASRTGVGTEAFF.

The rearrangement links TRBV9 to TRBJ2-1; 8 nucleotides match TRBD2. The germline gives CDR1 SGDLS, CDR2 YYNGEE. This CDR3 is built from 14 residues. V was pared by 1 base and J by 13 bases, with 10 bases of the junction left unmatched. For the CDR3, the DNA is TGTGCCAGCAGCGTAACCAGCGGGGGAGAAACCCAGTTCTTC. Encoded protein: CASSVTSGGETQFF.

This clone showed up just once. This chain joins TRBV4-1 and TRBJ1-1; no clear D. Germline loops: CDR1 MGHRA, CDR2 YSYEKL. This CDR3 has 16 amino acids. The V gene lost 0 bases and the J gene lost 0 bases, with 11 bases spanning the gap. The CDR3 DNA reads TGCGCCAGCAGCCAAGATAAGCTGCATTTGAACACTGAAGCTTTCTTT. This gives the protein CASSQDKLHLNTEAFF.

The chain is built from TRBV18 and TRBJ2-2; 9 positions agree with TRBD2. This CDR3 spans 18 amino acids. V dropped 3 bases and J dropped 3; count of bases not matched to a gene: 11. Germline V CDR1 and CDR2: KGHSH, LQKENI. CDR3 DNA sequence: TGTGCCAGCTCACCCAAGAGCGGGGGGAGCTGGGACACCGGGGAGCTGTTTTTT. It translates to CASSPKSGGSWDTGELFF.

V is TRBV5-6 and J is TRBJ1-3, with D unresolved. The CDR3 is made up of 15 amino acids. V gave up 0 bases and J gave up 3 bases, with 10 bases separating them. Germline CDR1 SGHDT, CDR2 YYEEEE. CDR3 sequence: CASSLARGFGNTIYF. The DNA of the CDR3 is TGTGCCAGCAGCTTGGCTAGAGGATTTGGAAACACCATATATTTT.

The chain couples TRBV29-1 to TRBJ2-2; TRBD1 matches 8 bases. The J segment lost 3 bases and the V segment lost 6 bases, leaving 3 bases of the junction unmatched. CDR1 and CDR2 (germline): SQVTM, ANQGSEA. The CDR3 length is 13 residues. CDR3 in amino acids: CSVDRGDTGELFF. The CDR3 nucleotides read TGCAGCGTCGACAGGGGAGACACCGGGGAGCTGTTTTTT.

A single count supports this clone. The CDR3 ends on some other residue instead of the conserved phenylalanine or tryptophan, so this is likely a read error. V gene TRBV5-4 combines with J gene TRBJ1-2; 7 bases agree with TRBD1. Germline CDR1 and CDR2: SGHNT and YYREEE (reference sequence). V lost 5 bases to trimming and J lost 4 bases; unmatched junction nucleotides: 11. The CDR3 runs 15 residues. CDR3 nucleotides: TGTGCCAGCAGGCTGGACAGGTCTCTATCCTATGGCTACACCCTC. Encoded protein: CASRLDRSLSYGYTL.

This clone showed up just once. V is TRBV19 and J is TRBJ1-5; 8 bases align to TRBD1. V lost 5 bases to trimming and J lost 8 bases; unmatched junction nucleotides: 11. The CDR3 is 15 residues long. Looked up from germline, CDR1 is LNHDA and CDR2 is SQIVND (reference sequence). DNA of the CDR3: TGTGCCAGTAGTCGTGAGACAGGGGCAAGGGAGCCCCAGCATTTT. As protein: CASSRETGAREPQHF.

The chain links TRBV19 to TRBJ2-4, with D perhaps matching TRBD1 (5 bases). The CDR3 consists of 12 residues. The V end was cut by 4 bases, the J end by 7 bases, with 8 bases between. The germline CDR1 and CDR2 sequences are LNHDA and SQIVND (reference sequence). The CDR3 DNA is TGTGCCAGTAGTACAGGGCCCAACATTCAGTACTTC. Amino acid sequence: CASSTGPNIQYF.

V and J are TRBV5-1 and TRBJ2-7, with 9 bases matching TRBD1. V was pared by 8 bases and J by 3 bases, with 15 bases of the junction left unmatched. The CDR3 has 16 amino acids. CDR1 is SGHRS, CDR2 YFSETQ, per germline. CDR3 in amino acids: CARAGTGCSGDYEQYF. The DNA of the CDR3 is TGCGCCAGGGCCGGGACAGGGTGTTCGGGCGACTACGAGCAGTACTTC. Supplemented by reference TRBV5-1 and TRBJ2-7, the full variable domain reads KAGVTQTPRYLIKTRGQQVTLSCSPISGHRSVSWYQQTPGQGLQFLFEYFSETQRNKGNFPGRFSGRQFSNSRSEMNVSTLELGDSALYLCARAGTGCSGDYEQYFGPGTRLTVT.

The gene calls are TRBV19 and TRBJ2-2, with D maybe TRBD2 (7 bases). Germline V gene lookup returns CDR1 LNHDA and CDR2 SQIVND (reference sequence). Trimming pared 8 bases from V and 8 bases from J, leaving 15 bases between. The CDR3 is made up of 13 amino acids. The DNA of the CDR3 is TGTGCCAGTCGGGGGGCCTTTCTAGGGGAGCTGTTTTTT. Amino acids: CASRGAFLGELFF.

The J gene is TRBJ2-7, the V gene TRBV28; 8 bases line up with TRBD1. CDR3 size: 14 residues. Germline CDR1 reads MDHEN; CDR2 reads SYDVKM. V gave up 8 bases and J gave up 2 bases; unmatched junction bases: 8. For the CDR3, the DNA is TGTGCCAGCGGGAACGACAGGGGTGCCTACGAGCAGTACTTC. Translation gives CASGNDRGAYEQYF.

The chain links TRBV27 to TRBJ2-5; possibly TRBD1 for D (6 bases). The end of the DNA is better explained by TRBJ2-7, so the J call may be wrong. CDR1 and CDR2 from the germline V gene are MNHEY and SMNVEV (reference sequence). The CDR3 extends over 13 amino acids. The chain's CDR3 is CASSRDTTYEQYF. CDR3 nucleotide sequence: TGTGCCAGCAGCCGGGACACCACCTACGAGCAGTACTTC.

J is TRBJ2-7 and V is TRBV27, with 7 bases that match TRBD1. Looked up from germline, CDR1 is MNHEY and CDR2 is SMNVEV (reference sequence). CDR3 length equals 16 residues. The V segment lost 3 bases and the J segment 4 bases; nucleotides outside the gene matches: 12. CDR3 DNA: TGTGCCAGCAGTTTGTCCCAGGGGGTGCGTGGGTACGAGCAGTACTTC. Translated, it gives CASSLSQGVRGYEQYF.

V and J are TRBV5-1 and TRBJ1-4; 7 bases agree with TRBD1. V shed 4 bases, J shed 0 bases, and the junction held 18 bases outside the gene matches. CDR1 is SGHRS, CDR2 YFSETQ, per germline. The CDR3 loop spans 20 amino acids. CDR3 sequence (DNA): TGCGCCAGCAGCAAGAATCCGGGACAGATGTACCCAACAACTAATGAAAAACTGTTTTTT. Residues: CASSKNPGQMYPTTNEKLFF.

The rearrangement joins TRBV27 to TRBJ2-7; D ambiguous. V dropped 3 bases and J dropped 2 bases, with 8 bases sitting between them. The V gene's germline CDR1 is MNHEY and CDR2 SMNVEV (reference sequence). The CDR3 runs 13 residues. The CDR3 coding sequence is TGTGCCAGCAGTTTGACAAAAACCTACGAGCAGTACTTC. It encodes CASSLTKTYEQYF.

The rearrangement uses TRBV5-4 and TRBJ2-7; 7 positions agree with TRBD2. CDR1 and CDR2 (germline): SGHNT, YYREEE (reference sequence). Losses at the gene ends were 0 bases for V and 5 bases for J; bases not matched to a gene: 2. CDR3 length: 13 amino acids. The CDR3: CASSLGGGDEQYF. The CDR3 bases are TGTGCCAGCAGCTTGGGGGGAGGGGACGAGCAGTACTTC.

The chain couples TRBV2 to TRBJ1-6; possibly TRBD1 for D (5 bases). The CDR3 totals 15 residues. Trimming took off 6 bases at V and 1 base at J, with 10 bases between the two ends. Germline V gene data show CDR1 as SNHLY and CDR2 as FYNNEI. CDR3 sequence: CASSRDGSYNSPLHF. The CDR3 bases are TGTGCCAGCAGCAGGGATGGGTCCTATAATTCACCCCTCCACTTT.

This clone was recorded only once. The chain combines TRBV10-3 with TRBJ1-2, with 12 nucleotides matching TRBD1. The length of the CDR3 is 15 residues. Trimming removed 6 bases from V and 6 bases from J; junction bases left unmatched: 8. Looked up from germline, CDR1 is ENHRY and CDR2 is SYGVKD. This CDR3 is CAIRSPGQGAHGYTF. The CDR3 DNA sequence: TGTGCCATCAGATCCCCGGGACAGGGGGCTCATGGCTACACCTTC.

V usage is TRBV7-9 and J usage is TRBJ2-7; 7 bases are shared with TRBD2. V dropped 2 bases and J dropped 3; count of bases not matched to a gene: 10. CDR1 SEHNR and CDR2 FQNEAQ come from the germline V gene (reference sequence). The CDR3 covers 16 residues. The CDR3 bases are TGTGCCAGCAGCTTATGGGTAGCGGGTGTCTACTACGAGCAGTACTTC. Translated: CASSLWVAGVYYEQYF. Using reference TRBV7-9 and TRBJ2-7 for the parts outside the CDR3, the full variable domain is DTGVSQNPRHKITKRGQNVTFRCDPISEHNRLYWYRQTLGQGPEFLTYFQNEAQLEKSRLLSDRFSAERPKGSFSTLEIQRTEQGDSAMYLCASSLWVAGVYYEQYFGPGTRLTVT.

This clone has only one observation. J is TRBJ2-7 and V is TRBV9, with D possibly matching TRBD1 (5 bases). Trimming stripped 0 bases from V and 0 bases from J, with 7 bases between. CDR1 SGDLS and CDR2 YYNGEE come from the germline V gene. The CDR3 is 14 residues long. The CDR3: CASSVEGDSYEQYF. Written as DNA, the CDR3 is TGTGCCAGCAGCGTAGAAGGGGACTCCTACGAGCAGTACTTC.

The chain links TRBV28 to TRBJ1-5; D may be TRBD1 (6 bases). CDR1 MDHEN and CDR2 SYDVKM come from the germline V gene. With 10 bases removed from V and 10 bases from J, the gap between germline ends came to 8 bases. This CDR3 region has 9 residues. CDR3 DNA sequence: TGTGCCACCGGGACACCCCAGCATTTT. Protein sequence: CATGTPQHF.